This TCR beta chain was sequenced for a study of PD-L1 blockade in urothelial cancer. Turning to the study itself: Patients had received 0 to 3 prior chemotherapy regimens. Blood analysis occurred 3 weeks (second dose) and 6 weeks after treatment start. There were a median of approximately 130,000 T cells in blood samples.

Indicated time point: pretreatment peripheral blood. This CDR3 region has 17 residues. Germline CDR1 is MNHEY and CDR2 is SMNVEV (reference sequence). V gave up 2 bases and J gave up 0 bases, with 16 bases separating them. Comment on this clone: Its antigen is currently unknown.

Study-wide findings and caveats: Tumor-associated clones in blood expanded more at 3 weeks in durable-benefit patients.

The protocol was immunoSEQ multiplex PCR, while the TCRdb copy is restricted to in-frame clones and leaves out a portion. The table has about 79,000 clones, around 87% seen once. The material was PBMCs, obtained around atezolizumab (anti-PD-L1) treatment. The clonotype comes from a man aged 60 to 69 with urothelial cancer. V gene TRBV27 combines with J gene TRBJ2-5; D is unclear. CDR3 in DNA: TGTGCCAGCAGTTTACCAAGCAGACATTCGTACCAAGAGACCCAGTACTTC. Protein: CASSLPSRHSYQETQYF.